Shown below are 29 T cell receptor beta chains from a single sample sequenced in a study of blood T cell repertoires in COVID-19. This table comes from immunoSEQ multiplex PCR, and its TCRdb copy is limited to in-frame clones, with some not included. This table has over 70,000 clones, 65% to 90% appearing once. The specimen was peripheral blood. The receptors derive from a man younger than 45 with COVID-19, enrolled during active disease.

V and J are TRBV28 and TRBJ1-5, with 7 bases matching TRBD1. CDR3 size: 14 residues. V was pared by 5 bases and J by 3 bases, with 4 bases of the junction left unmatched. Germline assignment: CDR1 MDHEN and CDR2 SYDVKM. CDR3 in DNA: TGTGCCAGCAGTCCGGGACAGTCCAATCAGCCCCAGCATTTT. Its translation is CASSPGQSNQPQHF.

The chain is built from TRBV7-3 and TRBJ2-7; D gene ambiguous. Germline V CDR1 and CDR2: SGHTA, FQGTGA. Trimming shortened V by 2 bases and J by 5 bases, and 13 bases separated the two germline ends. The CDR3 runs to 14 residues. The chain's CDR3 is CASSLGSGGNEQYF. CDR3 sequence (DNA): TGTGCCAGCAGCTTAGGGTCGGGTGGAAACGAGCAGTACTTC.

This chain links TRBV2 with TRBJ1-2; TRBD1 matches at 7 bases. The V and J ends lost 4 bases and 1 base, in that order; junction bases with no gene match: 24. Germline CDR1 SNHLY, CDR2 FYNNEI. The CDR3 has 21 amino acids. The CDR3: CASSGGTVQRLDRQNNYGYTF. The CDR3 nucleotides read TGTGCCAGCAGTGGGGGGACTGTTCAGCGGCTGGACAGGCAAAATAACTATGGCTACACCTTC.

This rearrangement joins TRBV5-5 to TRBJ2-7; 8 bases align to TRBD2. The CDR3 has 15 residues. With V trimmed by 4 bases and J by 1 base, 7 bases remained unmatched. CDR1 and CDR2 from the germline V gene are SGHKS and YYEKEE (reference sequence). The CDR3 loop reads CASSALAELSYEQYF. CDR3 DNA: TGTGCCAGCAGCGCACTAGCGGAACTTTCCTACGAGCAGTACTTC.

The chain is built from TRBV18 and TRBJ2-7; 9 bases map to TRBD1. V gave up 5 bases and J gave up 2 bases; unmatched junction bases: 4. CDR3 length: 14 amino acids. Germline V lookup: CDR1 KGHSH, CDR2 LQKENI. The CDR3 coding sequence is TGTGCCAGCTCATCGGACAGGGGAGCCTACGAGCAGTACTTC. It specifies CASSSDRGAYEQYF. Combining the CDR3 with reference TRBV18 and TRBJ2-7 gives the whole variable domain NAGVMQNPRHLVRRRGQEARLRCSPMKGHSHVYWYRQLPEEGLKFMVYLQKENIIDESGMPKERFSAEFPKEGPSILRIQQVVRGDSAAYFCASSSDRGAYEQYFGPGTRLTVT.

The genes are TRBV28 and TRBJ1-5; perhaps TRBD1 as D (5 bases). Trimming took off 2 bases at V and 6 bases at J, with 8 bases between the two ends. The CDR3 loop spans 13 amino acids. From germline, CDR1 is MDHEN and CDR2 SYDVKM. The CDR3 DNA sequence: TGTGCCAGCAGTTTAAATCAGGGTCAGCCCCAGCATTTT. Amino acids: CASSLNQGQPQHF.

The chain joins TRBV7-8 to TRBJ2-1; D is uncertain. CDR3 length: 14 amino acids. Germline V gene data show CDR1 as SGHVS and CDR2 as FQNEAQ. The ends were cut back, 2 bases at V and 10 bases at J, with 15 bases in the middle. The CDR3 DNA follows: TGTGCCAGCAGCTTAATACCGAGGAATGAAGAGCAGTTCTTC. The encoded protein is CASSLIPRNEEQFF.

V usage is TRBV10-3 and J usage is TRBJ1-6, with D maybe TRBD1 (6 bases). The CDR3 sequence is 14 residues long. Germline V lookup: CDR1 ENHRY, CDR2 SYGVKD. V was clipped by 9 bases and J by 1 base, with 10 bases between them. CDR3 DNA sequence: TGTGCCATACAGGGCCCATCCTATAATTCACCCCTCCACTTT. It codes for CAIQGPSYNSPLHF.

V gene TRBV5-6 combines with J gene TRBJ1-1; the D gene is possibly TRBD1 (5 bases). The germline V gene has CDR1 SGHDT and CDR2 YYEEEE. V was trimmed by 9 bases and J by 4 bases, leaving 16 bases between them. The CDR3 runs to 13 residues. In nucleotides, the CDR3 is TGTGCCACCTACAGGTCGCCGGGCACTGAAGCTTTCTTT. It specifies CATYRSPGTEAFF.

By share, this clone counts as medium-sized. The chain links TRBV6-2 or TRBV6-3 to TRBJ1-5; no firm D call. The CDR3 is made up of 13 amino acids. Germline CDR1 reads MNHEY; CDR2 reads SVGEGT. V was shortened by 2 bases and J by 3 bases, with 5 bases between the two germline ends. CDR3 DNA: TGTGCCAGCAGTTACCGGGACAATCAGCCCCAGCATTTT. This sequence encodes CASSYRDNQPQHF.

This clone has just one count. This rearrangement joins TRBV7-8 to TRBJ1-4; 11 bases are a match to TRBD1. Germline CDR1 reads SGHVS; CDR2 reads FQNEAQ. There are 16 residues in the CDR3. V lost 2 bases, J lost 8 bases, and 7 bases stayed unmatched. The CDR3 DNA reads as TGTGCCAGCAGCTTACTAAGCGGGACAGGGGGGGAAAAACTGTTTTTT. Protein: CASSLLSGTGGEKLFF.

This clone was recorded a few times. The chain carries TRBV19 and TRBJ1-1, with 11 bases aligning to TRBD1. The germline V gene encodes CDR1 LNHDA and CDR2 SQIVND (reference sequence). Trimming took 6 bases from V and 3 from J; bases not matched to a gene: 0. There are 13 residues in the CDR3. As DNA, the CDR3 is TGTGCCAGTAGGGGACAGGGGGACACTGAAGCTTTCTTT. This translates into CASRGQGDTEAFF.

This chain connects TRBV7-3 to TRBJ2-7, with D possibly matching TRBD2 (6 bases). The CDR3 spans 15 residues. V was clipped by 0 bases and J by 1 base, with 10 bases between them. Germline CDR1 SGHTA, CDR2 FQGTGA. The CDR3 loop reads CASSLTVGGSYEQYF. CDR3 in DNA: TGTGCCAGCAGCTTAACGGTGGGAGGATCCTACGAGCAGTACTTC.

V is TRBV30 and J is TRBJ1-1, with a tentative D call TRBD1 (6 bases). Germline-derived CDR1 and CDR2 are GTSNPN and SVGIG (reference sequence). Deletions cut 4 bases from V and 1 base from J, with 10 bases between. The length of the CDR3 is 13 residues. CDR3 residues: CAWNLGANTEAFF. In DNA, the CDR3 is TGTGCCTGGAATTTGGGGGCGAACACTGAAGCTTTCTTT. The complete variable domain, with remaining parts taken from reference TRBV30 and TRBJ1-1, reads SQTIHQWPATLVQPVGSPLSLECTVEGTSNPNLYWYRQAAGRGLQLLFYSVGIGQISSEVPQNLSASRPQDRQFILSSKKLLLSDSGFYLCAWNLGANTEAFFGQGTRLTVV.

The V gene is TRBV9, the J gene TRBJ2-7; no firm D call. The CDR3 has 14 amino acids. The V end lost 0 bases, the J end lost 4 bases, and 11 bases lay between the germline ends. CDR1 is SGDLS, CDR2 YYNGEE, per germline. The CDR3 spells CASSVDVLPYEQYF. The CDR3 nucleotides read TGTGCCAGCAGCGTAGATGTACTACCTTACGAGCAGTACTTC.

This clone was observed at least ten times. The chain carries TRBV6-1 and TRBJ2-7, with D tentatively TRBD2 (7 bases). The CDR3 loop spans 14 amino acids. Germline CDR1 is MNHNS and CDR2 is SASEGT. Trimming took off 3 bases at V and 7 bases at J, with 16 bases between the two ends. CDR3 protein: CASSEGGGQGEQYF. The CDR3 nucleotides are TGTGCCAGCAGTGAGGGCGGGGGCCAGGGAGAGCAGTACTTC.

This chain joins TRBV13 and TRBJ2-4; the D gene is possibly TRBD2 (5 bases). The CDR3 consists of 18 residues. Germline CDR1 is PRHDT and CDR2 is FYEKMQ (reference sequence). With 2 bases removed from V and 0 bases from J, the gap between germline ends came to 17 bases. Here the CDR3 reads CASSLHRMEETAKNIQYF. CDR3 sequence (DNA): TGTGCCAGCAGCTTACATAGGATGGAGGAAACAGCCAAAAACATTCAGTACTTC. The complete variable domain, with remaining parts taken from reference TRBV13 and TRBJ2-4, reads AAGVIQSPRHLIKEKRETATLKCYPIPRHDTVYWYQQGPGQDPQFLISFYEKMQSDKGSIPDRFSAQQFSDYHSELNMSSLELGDSALYFCASSLHRMEETAKNIQYFGAGTRLSVL.

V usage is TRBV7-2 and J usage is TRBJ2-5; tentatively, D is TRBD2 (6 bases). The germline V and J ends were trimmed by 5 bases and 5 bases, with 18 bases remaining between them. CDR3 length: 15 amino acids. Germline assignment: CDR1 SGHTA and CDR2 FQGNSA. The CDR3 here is CASSPNKAGRETQYF. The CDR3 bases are TGTGCCAGCAGCCCCAATAAAGCGGGTCGGGAGACCCAGTACTTC.

The CDR3 DNA sequence: TGTGCCAGCTCACCTACACTTGAGGTTTACGAGCAGTACTTC. This codes for CASSPTLEVYEQYF. V and J are TRBV18 and TRBJ2-7; D not resolved. Looked up from germline, CDR1 is KGHSH and CDR2 is LQKENI. Trimming took 3 bases from V and 4 from J, leaving 13 bases between them. The CDR3 is 14 residues long. Full variable domain (remainder filled in from reference TRBV18 and TRBJ2-7): NAGVMQNPRHLVRRRGQEARLRCSPMKGHSHVYWYRQLPEEGLKFMVYLQKENIIDESGMPKERFSAEFPKEGPSILRIQQVVRGDSAAYFCASSPTLEVYEQYFGPGTRLTVT.

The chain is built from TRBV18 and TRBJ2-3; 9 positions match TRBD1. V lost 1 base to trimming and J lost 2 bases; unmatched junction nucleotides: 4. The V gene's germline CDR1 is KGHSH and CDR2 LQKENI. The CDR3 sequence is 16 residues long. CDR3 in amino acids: CASSPLGDRDTDTQYF. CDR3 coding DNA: TGTGCCAGCTCACCACTTGGGGACAGGGACACAGATACGCAGTATTTT.

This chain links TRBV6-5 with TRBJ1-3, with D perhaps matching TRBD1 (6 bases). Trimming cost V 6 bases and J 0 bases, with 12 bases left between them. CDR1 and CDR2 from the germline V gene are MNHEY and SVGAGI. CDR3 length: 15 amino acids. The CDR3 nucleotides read TGTGCCAGCAGAGCTACAGGGAACTCTGGAAACACCATATATTTT. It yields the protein CASRATGNSGNTIYF.

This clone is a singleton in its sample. The CDR3 nucleotides read TGTGCCAGCAGTGAAGCGCTGGGGGCGACTGAAGCTTTCTTT. Protein: CASSEALGATEAFF. V and J are TRBV2 and TRBJ1-1; possible D gene TRBD1, 6 bases. Germline V gene sequence: CDR1 SNHLY, CDR2 FYNNEI. The CDR3 has 14 residues. V dropped 0 bases and J dropped 5 bases, with 10 bases sitting between them.

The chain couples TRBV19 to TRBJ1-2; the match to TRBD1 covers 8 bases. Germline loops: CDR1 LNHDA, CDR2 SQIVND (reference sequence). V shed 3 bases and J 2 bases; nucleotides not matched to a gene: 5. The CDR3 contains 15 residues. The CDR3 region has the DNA TGTGCCAGTAGTATTGGTCAGGGGGCGAACTATGGCTACACCTTC. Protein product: CASSIGQGANYGYTF. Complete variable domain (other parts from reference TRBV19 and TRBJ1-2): DGGITQSPKYLFRKEGQNVTLSCEQNLNHDAMYWYRQDPGQGLRLIYYSQIVNDFQKGDIAEGYSVSREKKESFPLTVTSAQKNPTAFYLCASSIGQGANYGYTFGSGTRLTVV.

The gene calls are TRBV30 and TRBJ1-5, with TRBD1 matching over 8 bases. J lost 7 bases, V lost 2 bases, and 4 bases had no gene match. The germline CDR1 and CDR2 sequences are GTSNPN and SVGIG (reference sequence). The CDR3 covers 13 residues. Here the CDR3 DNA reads TGTGCCTGGAGTCGGACAGGGAGCCAGCCCCAGCATTTT. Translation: CAWSRTGSQPQHF.

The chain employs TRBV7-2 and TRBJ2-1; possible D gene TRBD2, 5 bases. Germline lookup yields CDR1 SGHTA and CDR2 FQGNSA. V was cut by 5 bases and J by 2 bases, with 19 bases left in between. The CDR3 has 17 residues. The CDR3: CASSPSPFIGAYNEQFF. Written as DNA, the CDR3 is TGTGCCAGCAGCCCAAGCCCATTTATCGGGGCCTACAATGAGCAGTTCTTC.

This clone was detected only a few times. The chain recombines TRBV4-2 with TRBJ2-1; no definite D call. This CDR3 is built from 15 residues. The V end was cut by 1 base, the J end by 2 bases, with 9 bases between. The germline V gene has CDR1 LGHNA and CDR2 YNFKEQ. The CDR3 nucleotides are TGTGCCAGCAGCCAAGGCACCGAGGCCTACAATGAGCAGTTCTTC. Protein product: CASSQGTEAYNEQFF.

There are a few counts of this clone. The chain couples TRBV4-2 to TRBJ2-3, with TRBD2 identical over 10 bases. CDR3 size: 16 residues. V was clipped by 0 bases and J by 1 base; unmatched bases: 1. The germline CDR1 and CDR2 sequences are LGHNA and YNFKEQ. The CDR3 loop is CASSQDLAGGTDTQYF. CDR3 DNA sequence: TGTGCCAGCAGCCAAGATCTAGCGGGAGGCACAGATACGCAGTATTTT.

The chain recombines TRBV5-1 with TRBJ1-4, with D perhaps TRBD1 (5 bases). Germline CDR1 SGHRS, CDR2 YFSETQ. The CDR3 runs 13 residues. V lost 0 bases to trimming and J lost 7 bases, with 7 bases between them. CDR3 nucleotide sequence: TGCGCCAGCAGCTTGGACAGGTTTGAAAAACTGTTTTTT. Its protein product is CASSLDRFEKLFF.

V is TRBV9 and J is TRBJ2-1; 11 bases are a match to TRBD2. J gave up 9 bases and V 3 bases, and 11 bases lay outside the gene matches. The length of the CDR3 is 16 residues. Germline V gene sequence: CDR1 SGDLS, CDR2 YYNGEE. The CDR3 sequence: CASSEAVGLAGGEQFF. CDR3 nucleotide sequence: TGTGCCAGCAGCGAAGCGGTTGGGCTAGCGGGGGGTGAGCAGTTCTTC.